The count of the clone carrying this TCR beta chain is one. As handled by the study authors: It was from reference gene primer amplification that nucleated cell counts were estimated. Some clones are missing from TCRdb's copy, which holds only in-frame ones; the method was immunoSEQ multiplex PCR. The D gene and trimming were derived from the DNA, and the V and J assignments and clone size from that table. The data hold about 60,000 clones, with roughly 90% observed a single time. The CDR3 has 16 residues. Germline V lookup: CDR1 MNHEY, CDR2 SVGEGT. Trimming removed 6 bases from V and 4 bases from J, with 21 bases in between. The sample originates from a study of blood T cell repertoires in COVID-19. Background on the study: Italy, Spain and the United States were the sources of the convalescent and acute COVID-19 samples. PBMCs, B-cell-depleted T cells, or T cells were the source of the cDNA or gDNA that made up the material.

The sample consisted of peripheral blood. The chain couples TRBV6-2 or TRBV6-3 to TRBJ2-5; D might be TRBD1 or TRBD2, each matching 5 bases. This TCR came from a man between 65 and 79 years old with acute or convalescent COVID-19. Here the CDR3 reads CASSRGAGPLGETQYF. The CDR3 DNA reads as TGTGCCAGCAGCCGGGGTGCAGGGCCCCTGGGAGAGACCCAGTACTTC.